This T cell receptor beta chain was documented in a study of shared clonotypes between healthy human individuals. Points from the study as a whole: Donors were few, which limited the genetic and exposure-history diversity represented.

As concerns this clone: Its specificity is unknown.

Genomic DNA for unsorted samples, which was extracted with the QIAamp DNA Blood Mini kit, came from roughly 100 million PBMCs. Replicate PCRs were loaded with approximately 300 ng DNA from unsorted PBMC, about 30,000 T cell genomes. Sequenced by immunoSEQ multiplex PCR; TCRdb stores in-frame clones only, minus some. The table has around 500,000 clones, over 70% seen once. The length of the CDR3 is 11 residues. Germline assignment: CDR1 SEHNR and CDR2 FQNEAQ (reference sequence). V dropped 2 bases and J dropped 10 bases, with 6 bases sitting between them. The chain combines TRBV7-9 with TRBJ2-1; tentatively, D is TRBD2 (5 bases). The material sequenced was PBMCs. The TCR was taken from a middle-aged woman in good health. Some clones in this sample may be carry-over from other donors' samples. CDR3 loop: CASSLSGEQFF. DNA for the CDR3: TGTGCCAGCAGCTTATCGGGGGAGCAGTTCTTC. The full variable domain, with the rest looked up from reference TRBV7-9 and TRBJ2-1, is DTGVSQNPRHKITKRGQNVTFRCDPISEHNRLYWYRQTLGQGPEFLTYFQNEAQLEKSRLLSDRFSAERPKGSFSTLEIQRTEQGDSAMYLCASSLSGEQFFGPGTRLTVL.